This T cell receptor (beta chain) was sequenced in a study of PD-L1 blockade in urothelial cancer. Across the whole study: Analyses were performed on blood at 3 weeks after treatment start (the second dose) and at 6 weeks. Blood samples contained a median about 130,000 T cells. Study-wide points: Improved survival was predicted by pretreatment blood TCR clonality below the median. Tumor-associated TCR clones expanded more in blood at 3 weeks in patients with durable benefit.

Documented time point: peripheral blood 6 weeks after treatment start. Sequencing used immunoSEQ multiplex PCR; TCRdb keeps in-frame clones, though not all of them. Altogether about 120,000 clones are present, approximately 90% being singletons, with the ten largest covering more than 1.5%. The sample holds one count of this clone. Its specificity is unknown. The TCR sequence derives from a man aged 60-69 years with urothelial cancer. Sample: PBMCs, taken around atezolizumab (anti-PD-L1) treatment.

In nucleotides, the CDR3 is TGTGCCAGCAGCCCCGAGATCGGACTAGCGGAAGTCAATGAGCAGTTCTTC. Translation: CASSPEIGLAEVNEQFF. The chain recombines TRBV13 with TRBJ2-1; 10 bases agree with TRBD2. Germline V gives CDR1 PRHDT, CDR2 FYEKMQ (reference sequence). CDR3 size: 17 residues. After removal of 5 bases from V and 6 bases from J, the junction contained 13 bases not matched to a gene. Full variable domain (rest looked up from reference TRBV13 and TRBJ2-1): AAGVIQSPRHLIKEKRETATLKCYPIPRHDTVYWYQQGPGQDPQFLISFYEKMQSDKGSIPDRFSAQQFSDYHSELNMSSLELGDSALYFCASSPEIGLAEVNEQFFGPGTRLTVL.